The 14 T cell receptor beta chains presented below share a single source sample, sequenced in a study of T-cell memory formation after mild COVID-19. TCRdb re-called the 5' RACE reads with MiXCR, one entry per CDR3 protein. The data hold almost 550,000 distinct CDR3 sequences, with over 20% observed a single time. The sequencing sample was made of PBMCs or a T cell subset sorted from them (not recorded which). All receptors derive from an adult woman who had mild COVID-19 (a few samples of this study predate the infection). Cell type and time point are not known.

The chain uses TRBV9 and TRBJ2-2; D is unclear. CDR3 length equals 13 residues. Germline V CDR1 and CDR2: SGDLS, YYNGEE. Deletions cut 4 bases from V and 6 bases from J, with 10 bases between. The CDR3 region has the DNA TGTGCCAGCAGCCCAGTGGGATCCGGGGAGCTGTTTTTT. It specifies CASSPVGSGELFF.

This clonotype was counted a few times. This rearrangement joins TRBV14 to TRBJ1-6, with D unclear. The CDR3 runs 14 residues. CDR1 and CDR2 from the germline V gene are SGHDN and FVKESK. V was clipped by 4 bases and J by 3 bases, with 7 bases between them. The CDR3 protein is CASSRSRYNSPLHF. For the CDR3, the DNA is TGTGCCAGCAGCCGGAGCCGCTATAATTCACCCCTCCACTTT. Based on the CDR3 plus reference TRBV14 and TRBJ1-6, the full variable domain is EAGVTQFPSHSVIEKGQTVTLRCDPISGHDNLYWYRRVMGKEIKFLLHFVKESKQDESGMPNNRFLAERTGGTYSTLKVQPAELEDSGVYFCASSRSRYNSPLHFGNGTRLTVT.

This clonotype was seen at least ten times. The genes are TRBV12-3 or TRBV12-4 and TRBJ2-7, with 9 nucleotides matching TRBD2. The junction had 11 bases not matched to a gene; V was cut back by 5 bases and J by 3 bases. CDR3 length: 16 residues. The CDR3 is CASSPKGLTSGYEQYF. DNA for the CDR3: TGTGCCAGCAGTCCAAAGGGTTTGACTAGCGGCTACGAGCAGTACTTC.

This clonotype showed up many times. This chain joins TRBV6-5 and TRBJ1-1; tentative D call: TRBD1 (5 bases). Trimming removed 7 bases from V and 0 bases from J, with 9 bases in between. CDR1 is MNHEY, CDR2 SVGAGI, per germline. CDR3 length: 13 amino acids. CDR3 sequence (DNA): TGTGCCAGCACGCGGGGCATGAACACTGAAGCTTTCTTT. Its protein is CASTRGMNTEAFF.

This rearrangement joins TRBV18 to TRBJ2-1, with 10 bases lining up with TRBD2. The CDR3 consists of 17 residues. CDR1 is KGHSH and CDR2 is LQKENI in the germline V gene. V lost 3 bases to trimming and J lost 3 bases; unmatched junction nucleotides: 8. CDR3 bases: TGTGCCAGCTCACCGGATACCGGGACTAGCGACTACAATGAGCAGTTCTTC. Translated: CASSPDTGTSDYNEQFF.

This clonotype occurred many times. The chain joins TRBV5-4 to TRBJ1-2; 11 bases agree with TRBD1. This CDR3 contains 13 residues. Germline-derived CDR1 and CDR2 are SGHNT and YYREEE (reference sequence). J lost 4 bases, V lost 10 bases, and 6 bases had no gene match. The CDR3 sequence: CASSDRGPYGYTF. The CDR3 bases are TGTGCCTCTTCGGACAGGGGGCCCTATGGCTACACCTTC.

This clonotype has just a few counts. V usage is TRBV10-3 and J usage is TRBJ2-6; tentatively, D is TRBD1 (6 bases). V was cut by 9 bases and J by 2 bases, with 17 bases left in between. The CDR3 runs 16 residues. From germline, CDR1 is ENHRY and CDR2 SYGVKD. In nucleotides, the CDR3 is TGTGCCATAAAGGGGGATCTTGGGGCTGGGGCCAACGTCCTGACTTTC. Translating it yields CAIKGDLGAGANVLTF.

The chain is built from TRBV7-6 and TRBJ1-2; a possible D gene is TRBD1 (6 bases). Germline V gives CDR1 SGHVS, CDR2 FNYEAQ. The CDR3 is 16 residues long. Trimming took off 1 base at V and 1 base at J, with 13 bases between the two ends. For the CDR3, the DNA is TGTGCCAGCAGCTTAGAACCGGGGGCGAATAACTATGGCTACACCTTC. This codes for CASSLEPGANNYGYTF.

This clonotype was counted only a few times. V usage is TRBV29-1 and J usage is TRBJ2-7; 10 nucleotides line up with TRBD1. J lost 2 bases, V lost 7 bases, and 11 bases had no gene match. Germline CDR1 is SQVTM and CDR2 is ANQGSEA. The CDR3 runs to 15 residues. Here the CDR3 reads CSADSGDRGTYEQYF. DNA for the CDR3: TGCAGCGCCGATAGTGGGGACAGGGGAACCTACGAGCAGTACTTC.

This clonotype was picked up a small number of times. The chain uses TRBV9 and TRBJ2-7; 7 bases line up with TRBD1. CDR1 SGDLS and CDR2 YYNGEE come from the germline V gene. The V and J ends lost 0 bases and 4 bases, in that order; junction bases with no gene match: 7. The CDR3 covers 15 residues. CDR3 in DNA: TGTGCCAGCAGCGTAGCCCCCGGGACAGAGTACGAGCAGTACTTC. Its translation is CASSVAPGTEYEQYF. Filled out from reference TRBV9 and TRBJ2-7, the complete variable domain reads DSGVTQTPKHLITATGQRVTLRCSPRSGDLSVYWYQQSLDQGLQFLIQYYNGEERAKGNILERFSAQQFPDLHSELNLSSLELGDSALYFCASSVAPGTEYEQYFGPGTRLTVT.

This clonotype was observed a few times. V and J are TRBV7-9 and TRBJ2-2; TRBD2 aligns across 7 bases. The germline V gene has CDR1 SEHNR and CDR2 FQNEAQ (reference sequence). This CDR3 is 16 amino acids long. J lost 3 bases, V lost 5 bases, and 9 bases had no gene match. The CDR3 sequence is CASSPRERDHTGELFF. CDR3 sequence (DNA): TGTGCCAGCAGCCCCCGTGAGCGGGACCACACCGGGGAGCTGTTTTTT.

A few counts support this clonotype. This CDR3 reads CASSSTVGTGGWAYF. CDR3 nucleotide sequence: TGTGCCAGCAGCTCCACCGTCGGGACAGGGGGCTGGGCGTACTTC. This chain joins TRBV11-2 and TRBJ2-4; 12 bases align to TRBD1. This CDR3 is 15 amino acids long. CDR1 and CDR2 from the germline V gene are SGHAT and FQNNGV. The V segment lost 4 bases and the J segment 15 bases; nucleotides outside the gene matches: 13. Filled out from reference TRBV11-2 and TRBJ2-4, the complete variable domain reads EAGVAQSPRYKIIEKRQSVAFWCNPISGHATLYWYQQILGQGPKLLIQFQNNGVVDDSQLPKDRFSAERLKGVDSTLKIQPAKLEDSAVYLCASSSTVGTGGWAYFGAGTRLSVL.

This clonotype was seen more than once but under ten times. The chain recombines TRBV12-3 or TRBV12-4 with TRBJ2-5; D possibly matches TRBD1 or TRBD2 (5 bases each). The CDR3 consists of 15 residues. Trimming removed 1 base at V and 5 bases at J, with 14 bases between. The CDR3 spells CASSLVGGVRETQYF. The CDR3 coding sequence is TGTGCCAGCAGTTTAGTTGGGGGAGTGAGGGAGACCCAGTACTTC.

This chain joins TRBV4-1 and TRBJ2-3; 11 nucleotides match TRBD2. This CDR3 spans 16 amino acids. Germline V lookup: CDR1 MGHRA, CDR2 YSYEKL. V dropped 4 bases and J dropped 1; count of bases not matched to a gene: 4. CDR3 DNA: TGCGCCAGCAGCCTCATGACTAGCGGGGGCACAGATACGCAGTATTTT. It specifies CASSLMTSGGTDTQYF.